This T cell receptor (beta chain) appears in the sequencing data of a study of untreated major depressive disorder (dated by TCRdb to 2016 to 2018). About the study as a whole: The study was a cross-sectional case-control comparison of T cell phenotype and TCR repertoire between antidepressant-free major depressive disorder patients and individually matched non-depressed controls. Differences in Vbeta 5.1, Vbeta 11 and Vbeta 22 usage observed by flow cytometry in the whole cohort were followed up by sequencing. Overall study outcomes, separate from this receptor: In the sequencing data, TRBV25-01 and TRBV02-01 usage matched the flow-cytometry pattern without reaching statistical significance. In CD4+ T cells, sequencing confirmed that depressed patients used TRBV05-01 (Vbeta 5.1) more than controls did, with a one-tailed test giving p = 0.040. In every sequenced subject, the top five TRBV05-01 clones were all identified as private clones. A comparatively small study sample was produced by the strict matching and exclusion criteria, and the generalizability of findings was thereby limited. The sequencing comparisons used one-tailed planned tests on only three preselected Vbeta families.

The Qiagen DNeasy Blood and Tissue Kit was used to extract total genomic DNA from the purified CD4+ T cells. Following immunoSEQ immunosequencing protocols, the TCRbeta CDR3 region, as defined by IMGT, was amplified and sequenced. From the authors' description of their analysis: The immunoSEQ service preprocessed the raw sequence data to correct PCR and sequencing errors. The sequence data were loaded into the immunoSEQ Analyzer and then analyzed further using VDJtools v1.0.7. The paired Wilcoxon signed-rank test was used to test for differences between patients and controls. In its TCRdb copy, this immuneACCESS table keeps in-frame sequences only and misses some clones. Where compared with another copy, unresolved V genes explain less than half of these, and the others have no known cause. V and J calls and clone size are copied from that table; D and trimming were computed from the DNA. Across this sample there are under 20,000 clones, with 92% seen only once. The ten top clones hold 0.5% to 0.65% of the sample.

For this clone: Its antigen is not yet known. Per-base quality was not reported, and no clone a single base away is much larger than it.

Each depressed patient was matched pairwise with a non-depressed control on sex, age, current smoking status and body mass index. Every participant was of European descent. To qualify, patients needed a DSM-IV diagnosis of major depressive disorder plus a Hamilton Rating Scale for Depression score of 18 or higher. For at least 8 weeks before enrollment, patients had taken no psychiatric medication of any kind, antidepressants included. Depression severity ranging from moderate to severe was represented among patients. Participants were excluded if they had major medical conditions, Axis I/II comorbidities, regular medication or illicit drug use, or weekly alcohol intake above 100 g. From each participant, roughly 32 ml of peripheral blood was collected into EDTA tubes. Using the BD IMag Human CD4 T Lymphocyte Enrichment Set, CD4+ T cells were purified from thawed PBMCs via magnetic negative selection. The CD4+ enrichment method typically yielded roughly 95% purity as confirmed by flow cytometry. A subgroup of a few case-control pairs, chosen blind to the chemokine receptor expression and flow-cytometric repertoire skewing results, underwent TCRbeta sequencing. Every blood sample was taken in the morning at 8:00 a.m., after which PBMCs were separated out using Ficoll-Hypaque gradient centrifugation. PBMCs were gradually cooled to -80 degrees C for cryopreservation and then kept in liquid nitrogen until assay.

CDR3 length: 13 amino acids, cysteine to phenylalanine. Left in the record is the CDR3 DNA by itself, 39 bases read in frame from the first base. Cut back by 1 base and 1 base, the V and J ends lie 4 bases apart. The germline V gene gives CDR1 as SGHAT and CDR2 as FQNNGV. This TCR came from a woman in her thirties or forties with major depressive disorder. Sequencing was performed on CD4+ T cells from PBMCs. This receptor chain uses TRBV11-2 and TRBJ1-1; no confident D gene assignment can be made. The CDR3 region: CASSLGTNTEAFF. The DNA reads TGTGCCAGCAGCTTAGGAACGAACACTGAAGCTTTCTTT.